This section outlines one T cell receptor beta chain sequence together with its context. This specimen comes from a study of blood T cell repertoires in COVID-19. Germline CDR1 LGHDT, CDR2 YNNKEL (reference sequence). The V gene lost 0 bases and the J gene lost 8 bases, with 16 bases spanning the gap. The CDR3 has 15 residues. The method was immunoSEQ multiplex PCR; TCRdb's version includes in-frame clones alone and lacks a portion of them. The sample has about 98,000 clones; roughly 86% are singletons. The clonotype was recovered from a man aged 40-50 years with active or convalescent COVID-19. The rearrangement links TRBV3-1 (or the pseudogene TRBV3-2) to TRBJ1-2; D not resolved. Sequencing was carried out using peripheral blood. The CDR3, as DNA: TGTGCCAGCAGCCAAGAAATACCGATCCTTGCGGGCTACACCTTC. Protein product: CASSQEIPILAGYTF.